This is a list of T cell receptor beta chains from one sample in a study of T cell repertoires in aging, cancer and after chemotherapy. TCRdb re-called the multiplex PCR reads through MiXCR, storing one row per CDR3 protein. The table lists 9,500 to 15,000 distinct CDR3 sequences, just over 30% of them singletons. Sequencing used blood. These receptors were taken from a human donor in good health. The donor label of this sample is uncertain. Each CDR3 is given with its conserved first and last residue. The D gene is left open where the match is weak. Clone size, where shown, is once, few, many, or a class for clones that have expanded.

j_call d_call v_call clone_size cdr3_aa cdr3_nt
TRBJ2-1 TRBD2 TRBV13 medium-sized CASHERGARGDEQFF TGTGCCAGCCATGAGCGGGGGGCAAGGGGGGATGAGCAGTTCTTC
TRBJ1-2 TRBD1 TRBV29-1 medium-sized CSVGQDRYGYTF TGCAGCGTCGGACAGGACCGCTATGGCTACACCTTC
TRBJ2-1 . TRBV30 few CAWGVIYNEQFF TGTGCCTGGGGGGTAATTTACAATGAGCAGTTCTTC
TRBJ2-3 TRBD1 TRBV19 few CASSIRDRGADTQYF TGTGCCAGTAGTATACGGGACAGGGGTGCCGATACGCAGTATTTT
TRBJ1-2 . TRBV12-3/TRBV12-4 . CASSFTNYGYTF TGTGCCAGCAGTTTTACTAACTATGGCTACACCTTC
TRBJ1-5 . TRBV7-9 . CASSLGGGHQPQHF TGTGCCAGCAGCTTAGGGGGAGGGCATCAGCCCCAGCATTTT
TRBJ2-1 TRBD2 TRBV5-6 . CASSLERGGDYNEQFF TGTGCCAGCAGCTTGGAGCGGGGGGGCGACTACAATGAGCAGTTCTTC
TRBJ2-5 TRBD1 TRBV13 few CASSPPSGGEETQYF TGTGCCAGCAGCCCTCCTTCAGGGGGCGAAGAGACCCAGTACTTC
TRBJ1-3 . TRBV30 few CAHGPGRDTIYF TGTGCCCACGGACCGGGTAGAGACACCATATATTTT
TRBJ2-1 TRBD2 TRBV6-5 few CASSYSRTSGGSYNEQFF TGTGCCAGCAGTTACTCCCGGACTAGCGGGGGGTCCTACAATGAGCAGTTCTTC
TRBJ2-7 TRBD1 TRBV15 medium-sized CATSRDRTGGYEQYF TGTGCCACCAGCAGAGATCGGACAGGGGGCTACGAGCAGTACTTC
TRBJ2-3 . TRBV29-1 medium-sized CSVEDLVAGTDTQYF TGCAGCGTTGAAGATTTGGTAGCGGGCACAGATACGCAGTATTTT
TRBJ1-5 . TRBV6-5 . CASSGGAQPQHF TGTGCCAGCAGCGGAGGGGCCCAGCCCCAGCATTTT
TRBJ1-5 . TRBV24-1 . CATIFIASNQPQHF TGTGCCACCATCTTTATTGCCAGCAATCAGCCCCAGCATTTT
TRBJ2-1 TRBD2 TRBV27 medium-sized CASSSSGGAINEQFF TGTGCCAGCAGTTCCAGCGGGGGGGCTATCAATGAGCAGTTCTTC
TRBJ2-6 . TRBV7-9 few CASQTGRGANVLTF TGTGCCAGCCAAACGGGGCGTGGGGCCAACGTCCTGACTTTC
TRBJ2-3 . TRBV19 medium-sized CASTARGRETDTQYF TGTGCCAGTACCGCTCGGGGCCGTGAGACAGATACGCAGTATTTT
TRBJ2-7 . TRBV5-5 . CASSLDPPYEQYF TGTGCCAGCAGCTTGGACCCTCCCTACGAGCAGTACTTC
TRBJ2-4 TRBD1 TRBV29-1 medium-sized CSVAGQGEDIQYF TGCAGCGTCGCGGGACAGGGGGAGGACATTCAGTACTTC
TRBJ2-2 TRBD2 TRBV12-3/TRBV12-4 medium-sized CASSSGARELFF TGTGCCAGCAGTAGCGGGGCCCGGGAGCTGTTTTTT
TRBJ2-1 TRBD1 TRBV6-1 few CASSEATGGSYNEQFF TGTGCCAGCAGTGAAGCTACAGGGGGCTCCTACAATGAGCAGTTCTTC
TRBJ1-5 . TRBV29-1 medium-sized CSVEGGGVGQPQHF TGCAGCGTTGAAGGAGGGGGAGTCGGTCAGCCCCAGCATTTT